This passage covers 20 T cell receptor beta chains from one sample sequenced in a study of CD8+ T cells in alopecia areata. Following RNA extraction, reverse transcription yielded cDNA that acted as the sequencing template. The protocol was immunoSEQ multiplex PCR, while the TCRdb copy is restricted to in-frame clones and leaves out a portion. The sample contains some 240,000 clones, approximately 57% of which appear only once. Noted treatment: oral pan-JAK inhibitor, 5-10 mg twice daily. Sequencing used CD4+ T cells sorted from blood, obtained at week 4, from a patient treated with tofacitinib. These receptors were obtained from a human donor with alopecia areata.

The chain recombines TRBV30 with TRBJ1-4; TRBD1 might be the D (6 bases). This CDR3 comprises 14 residues. CDR1 and CDR2 (germline): GTSNPN, SVGIG (reference sequence). Trimming stripped 3 bases from V and 8 bases from J, with 16 bases between. The CDR3 region is CAWSGGGGEEKLFF. The DNA of the CDR3 is TGTGCCTGGAGCGGAGGGGGGGGCGAAGAAAAACTGTTTTTT.

This clone was counted between two and nine times. The V gene is TRBV30, the J gene TRBJ1-6; a weak D match, TRBD1 (5 bases). There are 14 residues in the CDR3. V was cut by 2 bases and J by 6 bases, with 11 bases left in between. Germline CDR1 and CDR2: GTSNPN and SVGIG (reference sequence). DNA of the CDR3: TGTGCCTGGAGTCTCGGGACCGCTAATTCACCCCTCCACTTT. The encoded protein is CAWSLGTANSPLHF.

The chain carries TRBV7-2 and TRBJ1-1; 7 bases agree with TRBD1. The CDR3 is made up of 13 amino acids. Germline CDR1 and CDR2: SGHTA and FQGNSA. Losses at the gene ends were 5 bases for V and 2 bases for J; bases not matched to a gene: 2. The CDR3 DNA sequence: TGTGCCAGCAGCCGACAGGGCAACACTGAAGCTTTCTTT. It encodes CASSRQGNTEAFF. Together with reference TRBV7-2 and TRBJ1-1, the CDR3 gives the full variable domain: GAGVSQSPSNKVTEKGKDVELRCDPISGHTALYWYRQSLGQGLEFLIYFQGNSAPDKSGLPSDRFSAERTGGSVSTLTIQRTQQEDSAVYLCASSRQGNTEAFFGQGTRLTVV.

This chain joins TRBV30 and TRBJ1-3; D possibly corresponds to TRBD1 (5 bases). Looked up from germline, CDR1 is GTSNPN and CDR2 is SVGIG (reference sequence). The CDR3 is made up of 15 amino acids. V was shortened by 3 bases and J by 4 bases, with 16 bases between the two germline ends. DNA of the CDR3: TGTGCCTGGAGCTCTAGGCAGGGAGCAGGAAACACCATATATTTT. This gives the protein CAWSSRQGAGNTIYF.

This chain joins TRBV7-9 and TRBJ1-2, with 7 bases aligning to TRBD1. CDR3 size: 14 residues. With V trimmed by 1 base and J by 4 bases, 3 bases remained unmatched. Germline CDR1 SEHNR, CDR2 FQNEAQ (reference sequence). The CDR3 reads CASSLETGSYGYTF. In DNA, the CDR3 is TGTGCCAGCAGCTTAGAGACAGGGAGCTATGGCTACACCTTC.

The rearrangement links TRBV10-3 to TRBJ2-3; D gene ambiguous. Germline CDR1 ENHRY, CDR2 SYGVKD. Trimming left V 3 bases short and J 5 bases short, with 9 bases between. The CDR3 loop spans 13 amino acids. This chain's CDR3 is CAISDGSGDTQYF. CDR3 DNA sequence: TGTGCCATCAGTGACGGGTCAGGAGATACGCAGTATTTT.

The chain carries TRBV7-3 and TRBJ2-2; no clear D. CDR3 size: 14 residues. Trimming cost V 5 bases and J 1 base, with 8 bases left between them. Per germline, CDR1 SGHTA and CDR2 FQGTGA. The DNA for the CDR3 is TGTGCCAGCAGCCTTATTCAGAACACCGGGGAGCTGTTTTTT. It codes for CASSLIQNTGELFF.

This clone was picked up one time. The chain carries TRBV29-1 and TRBJ1-4; 8 bases align to TRBD1. Per the germline V gene, CDR1 is SQVTM and CDR2 is ANQGSEA. The J segment lost 6 bases and the V segment lost 1 base, leaving 4 bases of the junction unmatched. This CDR3 comprises 14 residues. CDR3 DNA: TGCAGCGTTGAAGGGACAGGGAAACATGAAAAACTGTTTTTT. It specifies CSVEGTGKHEKLFF. The entire variable domain, with the rest obtained from reference TRBV29-1 and TRBJ1-4, is as follows: SAVISQKPSRDICQRGTSLTIQCQVDSQVTMMFWYRQQPGQSLTLIATANQGSEATYESGFVIDKFPISRPNLTFSTLTVSNMSPEDSSIYLCSVEGTGKHEKLFFGSGTQLSVL.

This rearrangement joins TRBV25-1 to TRBJ2-1; a possible D gene is TRBD2 (6 bases). This CDR3 is built from 13 residues. Germline V gene lookup returns CDR1 MGHDK and CDR2 SYGVNS. V was trimmed by 2 bases and J by 7 bases, leaving 9 bases between them. CDR3 residues: CASSERRENEQFF. The CDR3 coding sequence is TGTGCCAGCAGTGAAAGGAGGGAGAATGAGCAGTTCTTC. The full variable domain, in which reference TRBV25-1 and TRBJ2-1 provide the parts outside the CDR3, is EADIYQTPRYLVIGTGKKITLECSQTMGHDKMYWYQQDPGMELHLIHYSYGVNSTEKGDLSSESTVSRIRTEHFPLTLESARPSHTSQYLCASSERRENEQFFGPGTRLTVL.

CDR3: CASSSGRFGTVIGYTF. The CDR3 DNA sequence: TGTGCCAGCAGCTCTGGGAGATTTGGGACAGTAATTGGCTACACCTTC. V is TRBV7-2 and J is TRBJ1-2; 7 bases are shared with TRBD1. Per germline, CDR1 SGHTA and CDR2 FQGNSA. This CDR3 is built from 16 residues. V shed 4 bases and J 7 bases; nucleotides not matched to a gene: 15.

The DNA for the CDR3 is TGCGCCAGCAGTTGGGATACAGATACGCAGTATTTT. Amino acid sequence: CASSWDTDTQYF. V and J are TRBV5-1 and TRBJ2-3; D remains ambiguous. The V gene lost 5 bases and the J gene lost 3 bases, with 7 bases spanning the gap. Germline V CDR1 and CDR2: SGHRS, YFSETQ. The CDR3 runs 12 residues.

The chain recombines TRBV28 with TRBJ1-2, with TRBD1 matching over 10 bases. The trim removed 4 bases at V and 8 bases at J, leaving 7 bases unmatched. CDR1 and CDR2 from the germline V gene are MDHEN and SYDVKM. The CDR3 consists of 14 residues. The DNA of the CDR3 is TGTGCCAGCAGTTCTGTGACAGGGGGCCGAGGCTACACCTTC. This encodes CASSSVTGGRGYTF.

In DNA form, the CDR3 reads TGTGCCTGGACCTTACAGGCCACGCGGGGGAACACCATATATTTT. Translated, it gives CAWTLQATRGNTIYF. The chain carries TRBV30 and TRBJ1-3; D is possibly TRBD1 (5 bases). The germline V gene encodes CDR1 GTSNPN and CDR2 SVGIG (reference sequence). This CDR3 spans 15 amino acids. The V end lost 4 bases, the J end lost 7 bases, and 20 bases lay between the germline ends.

J is TRBJ2-1 and V is TRBV21-1. TRBV21-1 is noted as a pseudogene. The CDR3 is 10 amino acids. CDR3 sequence reads: CASSKEGQFF. The DNA of the CDR3 is TGTGCCAGCAGCAAAGAGGGCCAGTTCTTC.

The chain employs TRBV5-1 and TRBJ2-7, with TRBD2 matching 10 bases. The CDR3 length is 15 residues. The trim removed 4 bases at V and 5 bases at J, leaving 9 bases unmatched. From germline, CDR1 is SGHRS and CDR2 YFSETQ. The CDR3 DNA reads TGCGCCAGCAGCAAACCCGGGACTAGCGTAAACGAGCAGTACTTC. This translates into CASSKPGTSVNEQYF.

Note on this clone: This may be a read error: a much more frequent sequence differs by one nucleotide. The chain is built from TRBV19 and TRBJ1-2; D is perhaps TRBD1 (6 bases). Trimming pared 3 bases from V and 3 bases from J, leaving 11 bases between. CDR1 LNHDA and CDR2 SQIVND come from the germline V gene (reference sequence). CDR3 length equals 14 residues. In DNA, the CDR3 is TGTGCCAGTAGTATCCACAGGGCGGACTATGGCTACACCTTC. This codes for CASSIHRADYGYTF.

The V and J genes are TRBV30 and TRBJ2-3; D gene ambiguous. V shed 4 bases and J shed 2 bases, with 7 bases lying between them. The CDR3 is 12 residues long. The V gene's germline CDR1 is GTSNPN and CDR2 SVGIG (reference sequence). CDR3 nucleotides: TGTGCCTGGATACAGAACACAGATACGCAGTATTTT. Protein: CAWIQNTDTQYF. Full variable domain (outside the CDR3, taken from reference TRBV30 and TRBJ2-3): SQTIHQWPATLVQPVGSPLSLECTVEGTSNPNLYWYRQAAGRGLQLLFYSVGIGQISSEVPQNLSASRPQDRQFILSSKKLLLSDSGFYLCAWIQNTDTQYFGPGTRLTVL.

J is TRBJ2-5 and V is TRBV10-3, with TRBD1 matching 9 bases. The CDR3 is 12 amino acids. Looked up from germline, CDR1 is ENHRY and CDR2 is SYGVKD. V dropped 10 bases and J dropped 3; count of bases not matched to a gene: 3. The CDR3 reads CATRTGEETQYF. CDR3 DNA sequence: TGTGCCACCCGGACAGGGGAAGAGACCCAGTACTTC.

This clone was detected only a few times. The chain uses TRBV11-1 and TRBJ2-7; D may be TRBD1 (6 bases). The germline V gene has CDR1 SGHAT and CDR2 FQDESV (reference sequence). This CDR3 has 12 residues. Trimming shortened V by 5 bases and J by 4 bases, and 9 bases separated the two germline ends. The CDR3 DNA follows: TGTGCCAGCAGCAGCACAGGGTACGAGCAGTACTTC. Translation: CASSSTGYEQYF. Full variable domain (outside the CDR3, taken from reference TRBV11-1 and TRBJ2-7): EAEVAQSPRYKITEKSQAVAFWCDPISGHATLYWYRQILGQGPELLVQFQDESVVDDSQLPKDRFSAERLKGVDSTLKIQPAELGDSAMYLCASSSTGYEQYFGPGTRLTVT.

The sample holds a few counts of this clone. The chain couples TRBV7-9 to TRBJ1-4, with D uncertain. V gave up 5 bases and J gave up 2 bases, with 9 bases separating them. Germline V gene sequence: CDR1 SEHNR, CDR2 FQNEAQ (reference sequence). CDR3 length: 14 residues. CDR3 protein: CASSADGTNEKLFF. DNA of the CDR3: TGTGCCAGCAGCGCCGACGGTACTAATGAAAAACTGTTTTTT. Full variable domain (remainder filled in from reference TRBV7-9 and TRBJ1-4): DTGVSQNPRHKITKRGQNVTFRCDPISEHNRLYWYRQTLGQGPEFLTYFQNEAQLEKSRLLSDRFSAERPKGSFSTLEIQRTEQGDSAMYLCASSADGTNEKLFFGSGTQLSVL.